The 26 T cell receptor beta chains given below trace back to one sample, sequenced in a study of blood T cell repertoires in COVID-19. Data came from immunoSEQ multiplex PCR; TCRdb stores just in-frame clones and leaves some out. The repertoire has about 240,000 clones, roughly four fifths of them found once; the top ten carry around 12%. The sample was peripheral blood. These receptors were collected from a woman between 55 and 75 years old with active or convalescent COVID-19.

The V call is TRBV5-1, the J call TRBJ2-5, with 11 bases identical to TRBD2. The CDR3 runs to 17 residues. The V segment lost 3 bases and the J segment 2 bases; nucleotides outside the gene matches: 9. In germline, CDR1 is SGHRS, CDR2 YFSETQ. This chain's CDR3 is CASSYITSGGPQETQYF. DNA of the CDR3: TGCGCCAGCAGCTACATTACTAGCGGGGGACCACAAGAGACCCAGTACTTC.

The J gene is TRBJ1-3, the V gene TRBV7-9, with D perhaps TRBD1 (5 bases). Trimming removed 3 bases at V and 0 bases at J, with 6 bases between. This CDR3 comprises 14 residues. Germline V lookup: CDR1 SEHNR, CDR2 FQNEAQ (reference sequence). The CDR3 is CASSLTVSGNTIYF. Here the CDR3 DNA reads TGTGCCAGCAGCTTGACAGTCTCTGGAAACACCATATATTTT.

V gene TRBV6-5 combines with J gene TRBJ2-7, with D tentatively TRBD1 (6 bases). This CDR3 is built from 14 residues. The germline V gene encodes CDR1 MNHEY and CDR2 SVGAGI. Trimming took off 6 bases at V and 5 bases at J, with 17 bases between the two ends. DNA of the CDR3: TGTGCCAGCAGGATGCACCGGGACACCAACGAGCAGTACTTC. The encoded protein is CASRMHRDTNEQYF.

The CDR3 region has the DNA TGTGCCAGCAGAGAGGCTGCCTCCTACAATGAGCAGTTCTTC. Amino acid sequence: CASREAASYNEQFF. The V call is TRBV2, the J call TRBJ2-1; D ambiguous. The CDR3 extends over 14 amino acids. Trimming shortened V by 6 bases and J by 0 bases, and 9 bases separated the two germline ends. Germline CDR1 reads SNHLY; CDR2 reads FYNNEI.

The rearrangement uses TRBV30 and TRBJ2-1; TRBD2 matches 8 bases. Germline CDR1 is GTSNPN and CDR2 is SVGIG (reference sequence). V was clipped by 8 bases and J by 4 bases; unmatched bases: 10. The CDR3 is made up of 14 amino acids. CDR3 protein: CARGGSGVYNEQFF. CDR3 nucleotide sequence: TGTGCCCGGGGGGGTAGCGGGGTATACAATGAGCAGTTCTTC.

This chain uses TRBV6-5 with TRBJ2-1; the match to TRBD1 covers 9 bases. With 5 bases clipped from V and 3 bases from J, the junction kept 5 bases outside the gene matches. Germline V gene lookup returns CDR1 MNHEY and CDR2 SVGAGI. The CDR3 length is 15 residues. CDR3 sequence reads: CASSPGQGDYNEQFF. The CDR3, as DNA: TGTGCCAGCAGTCCGGGACAGGGCGACTACAATGAGCAGTTCTTC.

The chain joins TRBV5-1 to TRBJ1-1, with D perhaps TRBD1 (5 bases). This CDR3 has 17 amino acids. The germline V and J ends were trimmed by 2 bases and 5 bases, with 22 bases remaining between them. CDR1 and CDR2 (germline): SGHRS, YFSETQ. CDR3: CASSFRRGRGDRTEAFF. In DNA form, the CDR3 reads TGCGCCAGCAGCTTTAGGAGGGGTAGAGGTGATAGGACTGAAGCTTTCTTT. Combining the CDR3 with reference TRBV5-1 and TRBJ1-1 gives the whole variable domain KAGVTQTPRYLIKTRGQQVTLSCSPISGHRSVSWYQQTPGQGLQFLFEYFSETQRNKGNFPGRFSGRQFSNSRSEMNVSTLELGDSALYLCASSFRRGRGDRTEAFFGQGTRLTVV.

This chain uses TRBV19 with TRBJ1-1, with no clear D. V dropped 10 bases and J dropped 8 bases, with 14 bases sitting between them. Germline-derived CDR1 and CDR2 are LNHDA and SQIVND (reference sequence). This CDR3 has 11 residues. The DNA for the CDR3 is TGTGCCACCCCAATGGCCAAGGAAGCTTTCTTT. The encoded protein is CATPMAKEAFF.

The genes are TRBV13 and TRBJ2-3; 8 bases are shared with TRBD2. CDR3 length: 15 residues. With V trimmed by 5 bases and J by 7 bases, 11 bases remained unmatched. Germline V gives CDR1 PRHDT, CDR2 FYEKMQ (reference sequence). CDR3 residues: CASSAGGGAAHTQYF. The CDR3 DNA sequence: TGTGCCAGCAGCGCGGGGGGCGGGGCCGCCCATACGCAGTATTTT.

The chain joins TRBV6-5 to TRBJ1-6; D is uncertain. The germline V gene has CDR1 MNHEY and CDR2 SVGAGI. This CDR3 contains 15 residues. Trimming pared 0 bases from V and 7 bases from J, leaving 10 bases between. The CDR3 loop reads CASSYSAALNSPLHF. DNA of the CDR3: TGTGCCAGCAGTTACTCAGCGGCATTAAATTCACCCCTCCACTTT.

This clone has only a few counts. This CDR3 is CASSVAQGGEQYF. Here the CDR3 DNA reads TGTGCCAGCAGCGTTGCTCAGGGGGGCGAGCAGTACTTC. The chain carries TRBV9 and TRBJ2-7; perhaps TRBD1 as D (7 bases). V was clipped by 2 bases and J by 6 bases, with 12 bases between them. CDR3 length: 13 residues. Germline V gives CDR1 SGDLS, CDR2 YYNGEE.

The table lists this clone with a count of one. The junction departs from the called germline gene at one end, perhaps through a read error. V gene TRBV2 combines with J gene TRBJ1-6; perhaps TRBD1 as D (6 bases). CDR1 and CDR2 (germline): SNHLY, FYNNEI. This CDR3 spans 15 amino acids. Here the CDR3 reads CASGEGGSYNSPLHF. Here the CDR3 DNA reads TGTGCCAGCGGTGAGGGGGGCTCCTATAATTCACCCCTCCACTTT.

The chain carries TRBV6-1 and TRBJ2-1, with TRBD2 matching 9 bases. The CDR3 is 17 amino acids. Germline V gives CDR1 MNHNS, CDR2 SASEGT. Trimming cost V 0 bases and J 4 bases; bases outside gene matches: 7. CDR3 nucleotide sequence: TGTGCCAGCAGTGAAGCCCCTCTAGCGGGGCCATACAATGAGCAGTTCTTC. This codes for CASSEAPLAGPYNEQFF.

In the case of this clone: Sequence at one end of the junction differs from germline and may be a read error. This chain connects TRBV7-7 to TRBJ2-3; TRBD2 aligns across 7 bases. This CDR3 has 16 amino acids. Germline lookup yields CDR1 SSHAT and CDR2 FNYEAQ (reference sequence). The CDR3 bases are TGTGCTAGCAGCTTAAGGCCTAGCGGATCCACAGATACGCAGTATTTT. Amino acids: CASSLRPSGSTDTQYF.

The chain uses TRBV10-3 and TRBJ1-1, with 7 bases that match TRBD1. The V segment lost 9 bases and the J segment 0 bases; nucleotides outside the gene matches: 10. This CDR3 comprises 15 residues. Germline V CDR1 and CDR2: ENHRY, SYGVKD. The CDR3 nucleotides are TGTGCCATTAGCTCTCGGACAGGCATGAACACTGAAGCTTTCTTT. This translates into CAISSRTGMNTEAFF.

The CDR3: CASSLAGLAAQETQYF. In DNA form, the CDR3 reads TGTGCCAGCAGTTTGGCGGGACTAGCGGCTCAAGAGACCCAGTACTTC. The chain has TRBV27 and TRBJ2-5, with 11 positions matching TRBD2. Germline values: CDR1 MNHEY, CDR2 SMNVEV (reference sequence). The CDR3 extends over 16 amino acids. After removal of 3 bases from V and 2 bases from J, the junction contained 5 bases not matched to a gene.

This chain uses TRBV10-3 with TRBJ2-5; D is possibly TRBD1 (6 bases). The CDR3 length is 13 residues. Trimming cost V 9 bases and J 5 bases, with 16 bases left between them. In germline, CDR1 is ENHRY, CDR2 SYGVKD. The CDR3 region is CAMGRGFSETQYF. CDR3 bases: TGTGCCATGGGCAGGGGCTTCTCGGAGACCCAGTACTTC.

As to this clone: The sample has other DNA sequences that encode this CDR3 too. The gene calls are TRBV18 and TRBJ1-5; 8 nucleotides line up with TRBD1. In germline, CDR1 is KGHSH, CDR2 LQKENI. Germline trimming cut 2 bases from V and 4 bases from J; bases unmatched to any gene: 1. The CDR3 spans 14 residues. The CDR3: CASSPTGGNQPQHF. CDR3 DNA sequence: TGTGCCAGCTCACCAACAGGGGGGAATCAGCCCCAGCATTTT.

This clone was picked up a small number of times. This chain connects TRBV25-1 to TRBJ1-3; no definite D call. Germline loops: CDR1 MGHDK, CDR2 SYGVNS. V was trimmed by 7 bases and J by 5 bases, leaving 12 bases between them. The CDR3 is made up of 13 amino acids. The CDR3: CASTLGGRNTIYF. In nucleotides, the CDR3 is TGTGCCAGCACCCTAGGTGGCCGAAACACCATATATTTT.

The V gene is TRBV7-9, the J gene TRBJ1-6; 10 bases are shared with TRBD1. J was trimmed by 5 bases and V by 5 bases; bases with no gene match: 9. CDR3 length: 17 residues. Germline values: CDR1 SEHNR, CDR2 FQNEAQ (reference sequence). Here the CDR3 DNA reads TGTGCCAGCAGCCAAAGCGACAGGGGGCGGAATAATTCACCCCTCCACTTT. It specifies CASSQSDRGRNNSPLHF.

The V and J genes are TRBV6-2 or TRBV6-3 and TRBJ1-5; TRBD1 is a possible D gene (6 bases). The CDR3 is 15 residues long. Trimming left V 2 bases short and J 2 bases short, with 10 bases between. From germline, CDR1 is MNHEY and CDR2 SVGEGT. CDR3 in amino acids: CASSYNRVGNQPQHF. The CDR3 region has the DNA TGTGCCAGCAGTTACAACAGGGTTGGCAATCAGCCCCAGCATTTT.

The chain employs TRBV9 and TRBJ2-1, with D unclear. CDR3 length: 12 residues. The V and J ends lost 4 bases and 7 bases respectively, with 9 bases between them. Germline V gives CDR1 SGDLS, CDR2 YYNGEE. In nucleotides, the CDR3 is TGTGCCAGCAGCCCTACTTGGAATGAGCAGTTCTTC. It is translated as CASSPTWNEQFF.

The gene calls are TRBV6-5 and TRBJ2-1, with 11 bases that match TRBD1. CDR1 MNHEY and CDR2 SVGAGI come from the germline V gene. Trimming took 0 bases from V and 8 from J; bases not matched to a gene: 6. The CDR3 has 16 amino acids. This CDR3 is CASSYSGQGARDEQFF. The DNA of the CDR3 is TGTGCCAGCAGTTACTCTGGACAGGGGGCTCGGGATGAGCAGTTCTTC.

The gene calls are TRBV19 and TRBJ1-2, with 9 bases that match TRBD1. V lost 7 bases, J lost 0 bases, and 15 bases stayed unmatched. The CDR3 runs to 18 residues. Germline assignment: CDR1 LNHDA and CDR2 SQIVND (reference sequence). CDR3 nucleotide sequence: TGTGCCAGTACCCCCCACCGGGACAGGGTTAGAGCTAACTATGGCTACACCTTC. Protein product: CASTPHRDRVRANYGYTF.

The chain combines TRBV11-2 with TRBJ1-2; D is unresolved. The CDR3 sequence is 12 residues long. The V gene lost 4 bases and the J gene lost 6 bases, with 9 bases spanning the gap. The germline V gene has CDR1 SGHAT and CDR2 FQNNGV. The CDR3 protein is CASSSYANGYTF. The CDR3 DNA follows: TGTGCCAGCAGCTCTTATGCGAATGGCTACACCTTC.

The CDR3 region is CTSSQEGQPEEQFF. CDR3 sequence (DNA): TGCACCAGCAGCCAGGAGGGACAGCCTGAGGAGCAGTTCTTC. The rearrangement uses TRBV1 and TRBJ2-1; TRBD1 was called by the table and not checked on the DNA. TRBV1 is a recognized pseudogene. The CDR3 contains 14 residues.